This T cell receptor (beta chain) is drawn from a study of breast tumors, draining lymph nodes, adjacent tissues. This clonotype was counted many times. Breast cancer patients provided tissue from their axillary draining lymph nodes. TCRdb redid the calling of the multiplex PCR reads with MiXCR, one entry per CDR3 protein. Seen here are about 150,000 distinct CDR3 sequences, 32% observed once, and the top ten hold about 2.5%. The CDR3 contains 15 residues. Trimming took 7 bases from V and 4 from J; bases not matched to a gene: 6. Germline CDR1 LNHDA, CDR2 SQIVND (reference sequence). The genes are TRBV19 and TRBJ2-1; 11 bases are a match to TRBD1. The sample was axillary lymph node tissue. This TCR was sampled from a female donor with breast cancer. Some clones in this sample may be carry-over from other donors' samples. The CDR3 sequence: CASTTGTGGYNEQFF. The DNA for the CDR3 is TGTGCCAGTACCACCGGGACAGGGGGTTACAATGAGCAGTTCTTC.